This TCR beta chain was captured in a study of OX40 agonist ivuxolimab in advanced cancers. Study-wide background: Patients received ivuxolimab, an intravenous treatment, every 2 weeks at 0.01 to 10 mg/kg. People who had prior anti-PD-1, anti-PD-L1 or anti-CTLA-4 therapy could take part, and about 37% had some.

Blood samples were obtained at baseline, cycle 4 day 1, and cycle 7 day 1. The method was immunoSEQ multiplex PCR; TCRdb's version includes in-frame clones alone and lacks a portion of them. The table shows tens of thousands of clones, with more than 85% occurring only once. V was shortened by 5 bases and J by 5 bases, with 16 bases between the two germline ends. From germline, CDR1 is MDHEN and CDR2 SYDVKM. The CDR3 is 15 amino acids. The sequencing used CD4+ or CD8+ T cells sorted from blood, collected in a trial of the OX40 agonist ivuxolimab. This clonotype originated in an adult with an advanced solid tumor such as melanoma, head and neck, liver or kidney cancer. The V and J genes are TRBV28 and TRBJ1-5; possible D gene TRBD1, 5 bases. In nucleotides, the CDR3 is TGTGCCAGCAGTCCACGGGGGGAGGGGTATCAGCCCCAGCATTTT. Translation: CASSPRGEGYQPQHF.